This passage covers 11 T cell receptor beta chains from one sample sequenced in a study of neoadjuvant anti-PD-1 for oral cavity cancer. This table comes from immunoSEQ multiplex PCR, and its TCRdb copy is limited to in-frame clones, with some not included. The data show 7,500 or so clones, 45% to 55% seen once. The sample consisted of tumor tissue, taken before nivolumab (anti-PD-1) treatment. These receptors were taken from a person between 35 and 79 years old with oral cavity squamous cell carcinoma.

This clone was recorded a few times. The chain carries TRBV6-5 and TRBJ2-5; tentative D call: TRBD2 (5 bases). This CDR3 has 14 amino acids. V lost 6 bases and J 2 bases, leaving 13 bases between the germline ends. CDR1 is MNHEY and CDR2 is SVGAGI in the germline V gene. CDR3 region: CASSSMRVQETQYF. The CDR3 region has the DNA TGTGCCAGCAGCTCGATGAGGGTGCAAGAGACCCAGTACTTC.

The V call is TRBV10-2, the J call TRBJ2-6, with TRBD2 matching 8 bases. The CDR3 runs to 16 residues. Per the germline V gene, CDR1 is WSHSY and CDR2 is SAAADI. This chain's CDR3 is CALRREVSSGANVLTF. In DNA form, the CDR3 reads TGCGCTTTGAGGCGGGAGGTAAGCTCTGGGGCCAACGTCCTGACTTTC.

The rearrangement joins TRBV9 to TRBJ2-7; D is tentatively TRBD1 or TRBD2 (5 bases each). The CDR3 length is 14 residues. The germline CDR1 and CDR2 sequences are SGDLS and YYNGEE. The ends were cut back, 3 bases at V and 1 base at J, with 11 bases in the middle. In nucleotides, the CDR3 is TGTGCCAGCAGCGCGGGACGAGAGTCCTACGAGCAGTACTTC. The encoded protein is CASSAGRESYEQYF.

The chain joins TRBV27 to TRBJ1-2; D may be TRBD1 (5 bases). This CDR3 is 12 amino acids long. Trimming removed 8 bases from V and 8 bases from J, with 15 bases in between. CDR1 and CDR2 from the germline V gene are MNHEY and SMNVEV (reference sequence). The CDR3 nucleotides read TGTGCCAGCGGGGGGTGGGGTGGGGGCTACACCTTC. Translating gives CASGGWGGGYTF.

The chain recombines TRBV9 with TRBJ1-2; 7 nucleotides line up with TRBD1. Unmatched junction bases numbered 8, after V lost 5 bases and J lost 7 bases. Germline-derived CDR1 and CDR2 are SGDLS and YYNGEE. The CDR3 has 13 amino acids. In nucleotides, the CDR3 is TGTGCCAGCAGTACAGGGGACACAGGTGGCTACACCTTC. It translates to CASSTGDTGGYTF. Filled out from reference TRBV9 and TRBJ1-2, the complete variable domain reads DSGVTQTPKHLITATGQRVTLRCSPRSGDLSVYWYQQSLDQGLQFLIQYYNGEERAKGNILERFSAQQFPDLHSELNLSSLELGDSALYFCASSTGDTGGYTFGSGTRLTVV.

This rearrangement joins TRBV5-1 to TRBJ2-3, with D possibly TRBD1 on 6 matching bases. V was pared by 7 bases and J by 2 bases, with 14 bases between. This CDR3 contains 14 residues. The germline V gene encodes CDR1 SGHRS and CDR2 YFSETQ. CDR3 nucleotides: TGCGCCAGCCTACCCGACAGGAACACAGATACGCAGTATTTT. Its translation is CASLPDRNTDTQYF. The variable domain in full, completed from reference TRBV5-1 and TRBJ2-3, reads KAGVTQTPRYLIKTRGQQVTLSCSPISGHRSVSWYQQTPGQGLQFLFEYFSETQRNKGNFPGRFSGRQFSNSRSEMNVSTLELGDSALYLCASLPDRNTDTQYFGPGTRLTVL.

This clone has only a few counts. This chain joins TRBV27 and TRBJ1-5; TRBD1 might be the D (5 bases). CDR3 length equals 15 residues. The ends were cut back, 5 bases at V and 1 base at J, with 12 bases in the middle. The germline V gene encodes CDR1 MNHEY and CDR2 SMNVEV (reference sequence). The CDR3 region has the DNA TGTGCCAGCAGTCCTGCCGGGGGGAGCAATCAGCCCCAGCATTTT. It yields the protein CASSPAGGSNQPQHF.

There are a few counts of this clone. This chain joins TRBV6-5 and TRBJ2-7, with 9 positions matching TRBD2. CDR3 size: 16 residues. CDR1 and CDR2 from the germline V gene are MNHEY and SVGAGI. V was pared by 3 bases and J by 2 bases, with 8 bases of the junction left unmatched. The CDR3 DNA follows: TGTGCCAGCAGTTATTCTGTAGCGGGAGACCCCTACGAGCAGTACTTC. It yields the protein CASSYSVAGDPYEQYF.

This clone rates as medium-sized. The rearrangement links TRBV5-6 to TRBJ2-1, with D possibly TRBD2 on 6 matching bases. Trimming took 2 bases from V and 8 from J, leaving 17 bases between them. The CDR3 is 15 amino acids. Germline V gene data show CDR1 as SGHDT and CDR2 as YYEEEE. The CDR3 DNA follows: TGTGCCAGCAGCTTTTTGACTTTCGGAGGGGATGAGCAGTTCTTC. Its translation: CASSFLTFGGDEQFF.

The J gene is TRBJ1-1, the V gene TRBV28; TRBD1 aligns across 7 bases. Germline loops: CDR1 MDHEN, CDR2 SYDVKM. J gave up 0 bases and V 4 bases, and 5 bases lay outside the gene matches. This CDR3 comprises 15 residues. The CDR3 loop reads CASSSGDSMNTEAFF. CDR3 nucleotide sequence: TGTGCCAGCAGTTCTGGGGACAGCATGAACACTGAAGCTTTCTTT.

The chain is built from TRBV10-3 and TRBJ2-1; 9 positions match TRBD2. Germline assignment: CDR1 ENHRY and CDR2 SYGVKD. This CDR3 is built from 15 residues. V dropped 5 bases and J dropped 5; count of bases not matched to a gene: 7. The CDR3 DNA follows: TGTGCCATCAGTCCCGGGACTAGCTCAAACAATGAGCAGTTCTTC. Translated: CAISPGTSSNNEQFF.